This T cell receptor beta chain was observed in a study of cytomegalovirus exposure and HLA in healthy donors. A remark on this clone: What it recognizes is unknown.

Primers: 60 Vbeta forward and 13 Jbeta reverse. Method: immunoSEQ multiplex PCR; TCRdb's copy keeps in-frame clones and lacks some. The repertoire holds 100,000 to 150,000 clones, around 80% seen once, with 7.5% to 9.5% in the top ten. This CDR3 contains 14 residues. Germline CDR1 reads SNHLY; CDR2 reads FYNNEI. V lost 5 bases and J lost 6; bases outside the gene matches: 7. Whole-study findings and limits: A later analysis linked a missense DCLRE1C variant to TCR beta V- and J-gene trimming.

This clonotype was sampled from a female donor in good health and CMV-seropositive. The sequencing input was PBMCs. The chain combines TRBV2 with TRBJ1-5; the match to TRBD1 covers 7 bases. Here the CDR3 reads CASSQTGWGQPQHF. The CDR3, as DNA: TGTGCCAGCAGTCAGACAGGGTGGGGTCAGCCCCAGCATTTT.